The 18 T cell receptor beta chains given below trace back to one sample, sequenced in a study of T cell repertoires in cytomegalovirus infection. In TCRdb, the reads were re-called with MiXCR into one record per CDR3 protein. The sample yields about 230,000 distinct CDR3 sequences, 6% to 8% seen once. The sample comprised PBMCs. The receptors stem from a human donor in good health (CMV status not recorded). Some clones in this sample may be carry-over from other donors' samples.

This clonotype was recorded a few times. This sequence joins TRBV11-2 and TRBJ2-5, with 7 bases lining up with TRBD1. The length of the CDR3 is 14 residues. Germline V gene lookup returns CDR1 SGHAT and CDR2 FQNNGV. V lost 7 bases, J lost 4 bases, and 9 bases stayed unmatched. The CDR3 is CASTPDRFGETQYF. The DNA for the CDR3 is TGTGCCAGCACCCCGGACAGGTTTGGAGAGACCCAGTACTTC.

This clonotype was picked up many times. The chain combines TRBV7-2 with TRBJ2-1, with TRBD1 as a possible D gene (7 bases). V lost 3 bases to trimming and J lost 6 bases, with 21 bases between them. Per the germline V gene, CDR1 is SGHTA and CDR2 is FQGNSA. The CDR3 has 17 amino acids. DNA for the CDR3: TGTGCCAGCAGCTTGGGGGGAGGAGGAGGGGGCCTCAATGAGCAGTTCTTC. Translating gives CASSLGGGGGGLNEQFF.

By sample share, this clonotype is medium-sized. The chain links TRBV7-2 to TRBJ2-2; the D is unclear. Germline V CDR1 and CDR2: SGHTA, FQGNSA. The V and J ends lost 3 bases and 1 base respectively, with 6 bases between them. This CDR3 has 14 residues. The CDR3 loop is CASSFLRNTGELFF. CDR3 DNA sequence: TGTGCCAGCAGCTTTCTAAGGAACACCGGGGAGCTGTTTTTT.

As concerns this clonotype: Since a much larger clone is just one base distant, this may be a read error. V and J are TRBV2 and TRBJ2-2, with D uncertain. The CDR3 loop spans 14 amino acids. The V gene lost 8 bases and the J gene lost 5 bases, with 15 bases spanning the gap. CDR1 and CDR2 from the germline V gene are SNHLY and FYNNEI. DNA for the CDR3: TGTGCCAGCCGCCGCCCTAGGGAAACCGGGGAGCTGTTTTTT. This codes for CASRRPRETGELFF.

This clonotype was found many times. This rearrangement joins TRBV24-1 to TRBJ1-5; TRBD1 might be the D (5 bases). Trimming cost V 10 bases and J 4 bases, with 13 bases left between them. Germline V gene data show CDR1 as KGHDR and CDR2 as SFDVKD. This CDR3 region has 13 residues. The CDR3: CATQGVGNQPQHF. The DNA for the CDR3 is TGTGCCACTCAGGGTGTAGGAAATCAGCCCCAGCATTTT.

This clonotype was found many times. The V and J genes are TRBV5-5 and TRBJ1-1; possible D gene TRBD1, 5 bases. V was pared by 2 bases and J by 1 base, with 9 bases between. Germline V gene lookup returns CDR1 SGHKS and CDR2 YYEKEE (reference sequence). The CDR3 is made up of 14 amino acids. CDR3 sequence (DNA): TGTGCCAGCAGCTTTGGGGGAACGAACACTGAAGCTTTCTTT. This encodes CASSFGGTNTEAFF.

The table lists this clonotype with a few counts. The CDR3: CASSYAGTETQYF. The CDR3 nucleotides read TGTGCCAGCAGTTACGCGGGGACGGAGACCCAGTACTTC. The V call is TRBV6-6, the J call TRBJ2-5; tentative D call: TRBD2 (6 bases). Germline CDR1 and CDR2: MNHNY and SVGAGI (reference sequence). The V end lost 2 bases, the J end lost 5 bases, and 9 bases lay between the germline ends. CDR3 size: 13 residues.

This clonotype was seen many times. The rearrangement links TRBV6-5 to TRBJ2-7; 7 bases align to TRBD1. V was pared by 5 bases and J by 7 bases, with 17 bases of the junction left unmatched. Germline-derived CDR1 and CDR2 are MNHEY and SVGAGI. The CDR3 spans 16 residues. The CDR3 DNA follows: TGTGCCAGCAGTCCTATCCGGGACAGTTCCTTCGGGGAGCAGTACTTC. Amino acids: CASSPIRDSSFGEQYF.

Ten or more counts support this clonotype. The chain employs TRBV28 and TRBJ2-1; 8 bases fit TRBD2. The V segment lost 7 bases and the J segment 7 bases; nucleotides outside the gene matches: 15. Germline CDR1 is MDHEN and CDR2 is SYDVKM. This CDR3 contains 16 residues. CDR3 DNA: TGTGCCAGCACCACCCACGCTAGCGGGTCTGGGAATGAGCAGTTCTTC. Its protein product is CASTTHASGSGNEQFF.

This clonotype was counted ten times or more. J is TRBJ2-3 and V is TRBV20-1; 9 bases map to TRBD2. The germline gives CDR1 DFQATT, CDR2 SNEGSKA (reference sequence). Trimming at V came to 0 bases and at J to 4 bases, leaving 2 bases not matched to a gene. The CDR3 spans 14 residues. The DNA of the CDR3 is TGCAGTGCTAGAGATTCTAGCGGGGCAGATACGCAGTATTTT. Protein sequence: CSARDSSGADTQYF.

This clonotype was picked up many times. V and J are TRBV2 and TRBJ2-7, with TRBD2 matching over 13 bases. V lost 3 bases, J lost 0 bases, and 8 bases stayed unmatched. The CDR3 has 18 residues. From germline, CDR1 is SNHLY and CDR2 FYNNEI. CDR3 region: CASSDVGLAGTPSYEQYF. The CDR3 coding sequence is TGTGCCAGCAGTGACGTGGGACTAGCGGGAACCCCCTCCTACGAGCAGTACTTC. The whole variable domain, remainder taken from reference TRBV2 and TRBJ2-7, is EPEVTQTPSHQVTQMGQEVILRCVPISNHLYFYWYRQILGQKVEFLVSFYNNEISEKSEIFDDQFSVERPDGSNFTLKIRSTKLEDSAMYFCASSDVGLAGTPSYEQYFGPGTRLTVT.

V gene TRBV28 combines with J gene TRBJ1-2, with TRBD1 matching over 7 bases. The CDR3 runs to 13 residues. From germline, CDR1 is MDHEN and CDR2 SYDVKM. With 6 bases clipped from V and 2 bases from J, the junction kept 3 bases outside the gene matches. CDR3 residues: CASREQGNYGYTF. The CDR3 coding sequence is TGTGCCAGCAGAGAACAGGGGAACTATGGCTACACCTTC.

The sample holds many counts of this clonotype. V is TRBV7-2 and J is TRBJ1-1; unclear D gene. The CDR3 consists of 14 residues. Germline V gene lookup returns CDR1 SGHTA and CDR2 FQGNSA. Trimming took off 0 bases at V and 4 bases at J, with 9 bases between the two ends. CDR3 sequence: CASSLAPSPTEAFF. The CDR3 DNA reads TGTGCCAGCAGCTTAGCGCCCTCCCCCACTGAAGCTTTCTTT.

This clonotype was detected many times. V is TRBV7-2 and J is TRBJ1-4, with TRBD1 identical over 10 bases. The CDR3 covers 19 residues. V was clipped by 1 base and J by 7 bases; unmatched bases: 15. Germline V lookup: CDR1 SGHTA, CDR2 FQGNSA. The CDR3 nucleotides are TGTGCCAGCAGCTTAGATAAGAGGACAGGGGGTTTGAGTGGTGAAAAACTGTTTTTT. Protein product: CASSLDKRTGGLSGEKLFF.

DNA for the CDR3: TGTGCCAGCAGCTCCACGGGGCTTTCGACAAACAGCGAGCAGTACTTC. This sequence encodes CASSSTGLSTNSEQYF. The rearrangement joins TRBV7-2 to TRBJ2-7, with D perhaps TRBD1 or TRBD2 (5 bases each). V lost 4 bases, J lost 6 bases, and 22 bases lay in between. The CDR3 is made up of 16 amino acids. Germline-derived CDR1 and CDR2 are SGHTA and FQGNSA.

This clonotype was seen at least ten times. The V gene is TRBV7-9, the J gene TRBJ2-7; possibly TRBD2 for D (5 bases). The germline V gene has CDR1 SEHNR and CDR2 FQNEAQ (reference sequence). CDR3 length: 13 residues. With 8 bases removed from V and 5 bases from J, the gap between germline ends came to 16 bases. The DNA for the CDR3 is TGTGCCAGCTCACGCGAGGAGAGGGACGAGCAGTACTTC. Translation: CASSREERDEQYF.

This clonotype has a count of ten or more. The rearrangement links TRBV2 to TRBJ1-1; no reliable D call. The CDR3 has 15 residues. In germline, CDR1 is SNHLY, CDR2 FYNNEI. V dropped 1 base and J dropped 0 bases, with 9 bases sitting between them. CDR3 DNA sequence: TGTGCCAGCAGTGAAGGAAAAAGGGTGAACACTGAAGCTTTCTTT. This gives the protein CASSEGKRVNTEAFF.

This clonotype was picked up many times. This rearrangement joins TRBV2 to TRBJ2-2, with 9 positions matching TRBD1. Germline CDR1 and CDR2: SNHLY and FYNNEI. The CDR3 sequence is 15 residues long. V gave up 8 bases and J gave up 5 bases; unmatched junction bases: 9. CDR3 residues: CASSQVTGGTGELFF. DNA for the CDR3: TGTGCCAGCTCGCAAGTGACAGGGGGAACCGGGGAGCTGTTTTTT.